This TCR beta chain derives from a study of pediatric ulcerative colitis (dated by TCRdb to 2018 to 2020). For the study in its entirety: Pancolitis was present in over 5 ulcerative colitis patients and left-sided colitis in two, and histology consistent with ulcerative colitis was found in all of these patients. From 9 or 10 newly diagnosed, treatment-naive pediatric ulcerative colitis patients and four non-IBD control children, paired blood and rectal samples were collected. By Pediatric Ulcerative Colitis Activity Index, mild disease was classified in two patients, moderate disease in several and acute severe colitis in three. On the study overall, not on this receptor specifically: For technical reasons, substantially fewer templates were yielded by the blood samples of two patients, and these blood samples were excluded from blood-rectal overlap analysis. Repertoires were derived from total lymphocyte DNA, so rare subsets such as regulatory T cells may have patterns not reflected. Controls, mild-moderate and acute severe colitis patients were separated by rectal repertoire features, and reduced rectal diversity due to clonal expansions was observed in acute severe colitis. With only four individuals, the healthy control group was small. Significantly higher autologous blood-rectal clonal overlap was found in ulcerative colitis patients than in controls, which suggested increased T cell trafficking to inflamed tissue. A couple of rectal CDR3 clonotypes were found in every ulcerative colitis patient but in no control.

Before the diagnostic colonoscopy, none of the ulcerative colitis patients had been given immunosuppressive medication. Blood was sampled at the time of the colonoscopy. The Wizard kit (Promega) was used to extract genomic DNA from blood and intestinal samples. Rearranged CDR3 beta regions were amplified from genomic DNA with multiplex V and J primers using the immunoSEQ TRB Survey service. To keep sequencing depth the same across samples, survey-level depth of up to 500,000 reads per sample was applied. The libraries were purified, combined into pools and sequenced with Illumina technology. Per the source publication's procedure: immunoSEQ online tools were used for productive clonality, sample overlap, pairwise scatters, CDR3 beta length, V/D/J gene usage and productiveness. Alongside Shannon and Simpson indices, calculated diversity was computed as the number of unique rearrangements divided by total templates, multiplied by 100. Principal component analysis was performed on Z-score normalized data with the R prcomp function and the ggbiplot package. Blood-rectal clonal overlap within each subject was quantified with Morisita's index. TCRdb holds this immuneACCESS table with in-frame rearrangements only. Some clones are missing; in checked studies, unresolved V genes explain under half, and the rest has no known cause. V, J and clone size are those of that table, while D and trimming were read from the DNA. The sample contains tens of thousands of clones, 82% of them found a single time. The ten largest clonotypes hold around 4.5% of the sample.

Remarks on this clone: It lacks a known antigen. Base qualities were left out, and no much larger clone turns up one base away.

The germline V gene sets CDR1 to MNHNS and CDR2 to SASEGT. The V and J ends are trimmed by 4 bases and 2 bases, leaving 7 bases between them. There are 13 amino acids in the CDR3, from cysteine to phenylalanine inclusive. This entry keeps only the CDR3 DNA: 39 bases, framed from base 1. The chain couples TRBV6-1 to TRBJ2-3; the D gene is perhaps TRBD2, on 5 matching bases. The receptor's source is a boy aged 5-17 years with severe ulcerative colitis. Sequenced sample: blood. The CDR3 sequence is CASSAGTTDTQYF. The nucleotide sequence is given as TGTGCCAGCAGTGCGGGAACCACAGATACGCAGTATTTT.